This TCR beta chain was found in a study of T-cell reconstitution after alpha-beta-depleted transplantation in children. This clonotype was recorded at least ten times. Preparation of the TCRbeta library used unique molecular identifiers. A single record per CDR3 protein comes from TCRdb applying MiXCR to the PCR reads. The data hold about 91,000 distinct CDR3 sequences, with about 8% observed a single time. Germline CDR1 reads SGHVS; CDR2 reads FNYEAQ. Between the trimmed V and J ends, which lost 8 bases and 7 bases, there was a span of 17 bases. The CDR3 covers 14 residues. The V and J genes are TRBV7-6 and TRBJ2-2; D unclear. The sequence was obtained from a human donor who donated a stem cell graft to a child with congenital amegakaryocytic thrombocytopenia. The material was PBMCs from the stem cell graft donor, obtained from the stem cell graft. The CDR3 DNA reads as TGTGCCAGCCTAGGTTCCCCGGGTATCGGGGAGCTGTTTTTT. Residues: CASLGSPGIGELFF.